The clone carrying this T cell receptor beta chain was seen only once. Antigen: not known. This sample is drawn from a study of cytomegalovirus exposure and HLA in healthy donors. The study, taken as a whole, reports: Among TCR sequences, most were rare, though some public TCRs appeared in many donors. The authors enumerated around 150 TCR beta chains as linked to cytomegalovirus. A few CMV-associated chains were confirmed in vitro to be specific for CMV antigens. Reports indicated that the classifier achieved high specificity and sensitivity in diagnosing cytomegalovirus status.

Clones were read by immunoSEQ multiplex PCR, and TCRdb kept only the in-frame ones, dropping some. The sample consists of about 140,000 clones, approximately 91% of them appearing once. Germline V gene lookup returns CDR1 MNHEY and CDR2 SMNVEV (reference sequence). V lost 2 bases, J lost 9 bases, and 17 bases lay in between. CDR3 length: 15 amino acids. The sequence derives from a man aged 18 to 29 in good health and CMV-seronegative. Material for sequencing was PBMCs. The chain recombines TRBV27 with TRBJ2-1, with D possibly being TRBD2 (6 bases). The DNA of the CDR3 is TGTGCCAGCAGTTTAGCACGGCTAGCGACAGTTGAGCAGTTCTTC. Its translation: CASSLARLATVEQFF.